Following are 27 T cell receptor beta chains from one sample sequenced in a study of T-cell memory formation after mild COVID-19. TCRdb re-derived calls from the 5' RACE reads in MiXCR, one entry per CDR3 protein. This table holds a few hundred thousand distinct CDR3 sequences, about 15% found once. Material: PBMCs or a T cell subset sorted from them (not recorded which). Every receptor here comes from a man younger than 30 who had mild COVID-19 (a few samples of this study predate the infection). Cell type and time point are not known.

This rearrangement joins TRBV9 to TRBJ1-2, with D possibly matching TRBD1 (5 bases). The ends were cut back, 0 bases at V and 7 bases at J, with 7 bases in the middle. CDR1 is SGDLS and CDR2 is YYNGEE in the germline V gene. The CDR3 contains 12 residues. This CDR3 reads CASSVGGRGYTF. The CDR3 DNA is TGTGCCAGCAGCGTAGGGGGCCGTGGCTACACCTTC.

The table lists this clonotype with a few counts. The junction differs from germline at one of its ends, possibly a read error. The genes are TRBV7-7 and TRBJ2-1, with 10 bases aligning to TRBD2. The CDR3 is 15 residues long. Germline V gives CDR1 SSHAT, CDR2 FNYEAQ (reference sequence). The CDR3 nucleotides read TGTGCTAGCAGCTTAGAAGCGGGGGGGCCGAATGAGCAGTTCTTC. Residues: CASSLEAGGPNEQFF.

This chain uses TRBV4-2 with TRBJ2-1; TRBD2 matches 14 bases. V lost 4 bases, J lost 8 bases, and 7 bases stayed unmatched. The CDR3 has 16 residues. The germline gives CDR1 LGHNA, CDR2 YNFKEQ. This CDR3 is CASSLGTSGGSYEQFF. Here the CDR3 DNA reads TGTGCCAGCAGCCTCGGGACTAGCGGGGGAAGTTATGAGCAGTTCTTC.

The chain recombines TRBV11-1 with TRBJ2-5, with D possibly matching TRBD2 (5 bases). V lost 5 bases and J lost 0, with 19 bases in between. Germline V gene lookup returns CDR1 SGHAT and CDR2 FQDESV (reference sequence). This CDR3 is built from 17 residues. CDR3 amino acids: CASSRGNSGSYQETQYF. CDR3 DNA sequence: TGTGCCAGCAGCCGAGGGAACTCGGGTTCGTACCAAGAGACCCAGTACTTC. Full variable domain (remainder filled in from reference TRBV11-1 and TRBJ2-5): EAEVAQSPRYKITEKSQAVAFWCDPISGHATLYWYRQILGQGPELLVQFQDESVVDDSQLPKDRFSAERLKGVDSTLKIQPAELGDSAMYLCASSRGNSGSYQETQYFGPGTRLLVL.

In this sample, this clonotype turned up a few times. The chain employs TRBV6-5 and TRBJ1-2, with D hard to call. The length of the CDR3 is 13 residues. The V end lost 0 bases, the J end lost 6 bases, and 8 bases lay between the germline ends. Germline CDR1 MNHEY, CDR2 SVGAGI. Here the CDR3 DNA reads TGTGCCAGCAGTTACTCGTCTAGGGATGGCTACACCTTC. Translating it yields CASSYSSRDGYTF.

The sample holds a few counts of this clonotype. The genes are TRBV5-1 and TRBJ2-2, with TRBD1 identical over 7 bases. The CDR3 length is 17 residues. Germline loops: CDR1 SGHRS, CDR2 YFSETQ. J lost 4 bases, V lost 5 bases, and 14 bases had no gene match. Here the CDR3 DNA reads TGCGCCAGCAGGCCCGGACAGGAGGCGTTTGGCACCGGGGAGCTGTTTTTT. Translated: CASRPGQEAFGTGELFF.

This clonotype occurred many times. The CDR3 loop reads CASSDSTGGWTGELFF. CDR3 bases: TGTGCCAGCAGCGACTCTACAGGGGGTTGGACCGGGGAGCTGTTTTTT. V usage is TRBV3-1 and J usage is TRBJ2-2, with 8 bases that match TRBD1. Looked up from germline, CDR1 is LGHDT and CDR2 is YNNKEL (reference sequence). The CDR3 has 16 amino acids. With V trimmed by 5 bases and J by 5 bases, 10 bases remained unmatched.

The chain has TRBV4-1 and TRBJ2-3, with TRBD2 matching 8 bases. CDR1 is MGHRA and CDR2 is YSYEKL in the germline V gene. Unmatched junction bases numbered 8, after V lost 0 bases and J lost 3 bases. The CDR3 contains 17 residues. CDR3 coding DNA: TGCGCCAGCAGCCAAGATAGGGGGACTAGAGGGACAGATACGCAGTATTTT. Encoded protein: CASSQDRGTRGTDTQYF.

V and J are TRBV7-2 and TRBJ2-3; perhaps TRBD2 as D (6 bases). Trimming shortened V by 1 base and J by 0 bases, and 8 bases separated the two germline ends. CDR1 is SGHTA and CDR2 is FQGNSA in the germline V gene. The CDR3 runs 15 residues. Here the CDR3 reads CASSLVRGSTDTQYF. The CDR3 DNA sequence: TGTGCCAGCAGCTTAGTTCGGGGGAGCACAGATACGCAGTATTTT.

The chain recombines TRBV18 with TRBJ2-2; tentative D call: TRBD2 (6 bases). The V gene's germline CDR1 is KGHSH and CDR2 LQKENI. V dropped 0 bases and J dropped 3 bases, with 11 bases sitting between them. The CDR3 extends over 16 amino acids. CDR3 nucleotide sequence: TGTGCCAGCTCACCACCGAATCGCGGGGACACCGGGGAGCTGTTTTTT. Protein: CASSPPNRGDTGELFF. Full variable domain (remainder filled in from reference TRBV18 and TRBJ2-2): NAGVMQNPRHLVRRRGQEARLRCSPMKGHSHVYWYRQLPEEGLKFMVYLQKENIIDESGMPKERFSAEFPKEGPSILRIQQVVRGDSAAYFCASSPPNRGDTGELFFGEGSRLTVL.

This clonotype turned up a few times. The chain combines TRBV7-9 with TRBJ2-1; the match to TRBD2 covers 12 bases. This CDR3 is built from 15 residues. Germline CDR1 is SEHNR and CDR2 is FQNEAQ (reference sequence). The V and J ends lost 5 bases and 7 bases, in that order; junction bases with no gene match: 6. For the CDR3, the DNA is TGTGCCAGCAGCCCTAGCGGGGGGGCCAGAAATGAGCAGTTCTTC. This translates into CASSPSGGARNEQFF.

This clonotype was detected only a few times. The chain recombines TRBV20-1 with TRBJ2-7; D possibly corresponds to TRBD1 (6 bases). Germline lookup yields CDR1 DFQATT and CDR2 SNEGSKA (reference sequence). The length of the CDR3 is 12 residues. The V gene lost 3 bases and the J gene lost 0 bases, with 6 bases spanning the gap. The CDR3 DNA follows: TGCAGTGCTAGGGACAGCTCCTACGAGCAGTACTTC. This gives the protein CSARDSSYEQYF.

This clonotype has only a few counts. This chain connects TRBV19 to TRBJ2-1; D remains ambiguous. The V end was cut by 4 bases, the J end by 6 bases, with 7 bases between. Germline V gene data show CDR1 as LNHDA and CDR2 as SQIVND (reference sequence). The CDR3 is made up of 12 amino acids. CDR3 in DNA: TGTGCCAGTAGTACGGTCCTCAATGAGCAGTTCTTC. Amino acids: CASSTVLNEQFF.

This clonotype was observed a handful of times. As DNA, the CDR3 is TGTGCCAGCAGTTACTCGTTAAGGCAGCCCCAGCATTTT. It yields the protein CASSYSLRQPQHF. This sequence joins TRBV6-2 or TRBV6-3 and TRBJ1-5, with D hard to call. The CDR3 extends over 13 amino acids. Trimming took off 0 bases at V and 7 bases at J, with 7 bases between the two ends. The germline V gene has CDR1 MNHEY and CDR2 SVGEGT.

The chain carries TRBV10-3 and TRBJ2-5; tentatively, D is TRBD1 (6 bases). The CDR3 is 14 residues long. Trimming left V 4 bases short and J 5 bases short, with 14 bases between. Per germline, CDR1 ENHRY and CDR2 SYGVKD. CDR3 in DNA: TGTGCCATCAGTGGGGGACATCCGGAGGAGACCCAGTACTTC. Its translation: CAISGGHPEETQYF.

The rearrangement uses TRBV24-1 and TRBJ2-3; D gene ambiguous. Germline V gives CDR1 KGHDR, CDR2 SFDVKD. This CDR3 is 14 amino acids long. The V and J ends lost 1 base and 1 base respectively, with 5 bases between them. In DNA, the CDR3 is TGTGCCACCAGTGATTTTTTGGGCACAGATACGCAGTATTTT. Its translation: CATSDFLGTDTQYF.

This clonotype was observed a handful of times. This chain links TRBV11-2 with TRBJ2-1, with TRBD1 matching over 7 bases. This CDR3 spans 14 amino acids. V was clipped by 5 bases and J by 7 bases; unmatched bases: 8. Germline values: CDR1 SGHAT, CDR2 FQNNGV. The DNA for the CDR3 is TGTGCCAGCAGCAAAAGACAGGGCAAGAATGAGCAGTTCTTC. This translates into CASSKRQGKNEQFF.

This chain connects TRBV7-8 to TRBJ1-6; no firm D call. The CDR3 totals 18 residues. Germline assignment: CDR1 SGHVS and CDR2 FQNEAQ. V lost 0 bases and J 7 bases, leaving 19 bases between the germline ends. Here the CDR3 DNA reads TGTGCCAGCAGCTTAGCGTCTTCCCCGGGCGGGAGCAATTCACCCCTCCACTTT. Encoded protein: CASSLASSPGGSNSPLHF.

This sequence joins TRBV12-3 or TRBV12-4 and TRBJ2-7; D perhaps matches TRBD1 (6 bases). The CDR3 is made up of 14 amino acids. The germline V and J ends were trimmed by 1 base and 4 bases, with 11 bases remaining between them. CDR3 DNA sequence: TGTGCCAGCAGTTTAGGACAGGACCTTTACGAGCAGTACGTC. Translated, it gives CASSLGQDLYEQYV.

This clonotype was seen more than once but under ten times. A read error may be the cause here, since a much bigger clone is one base away. The V and J genes are TRBV9 and TRBJ2-1, with TRBD1 matching over 7 bases. CDR3 size: 14 residues. V gave up 7 bases and J gave up 0 bases; unmatched junction bases: 4. Germline V CDR1 and CDR2: SGDLS, YYNGEE. CDR3 amino acids: CASRRDSSYNEQFF. CDR3 nucleotides: TGTGCCAGCCGCCGGGACAGCTCCTACAATGAGCAGTTCTTC.

This clonotype turned up a few times. The chain joins TRBV5-1 to TRBJ1-1; TRBD1 might be the D (5 bases). V was pared by 4 bases and J by 4 bases, with 14 bases between. CDR1 SGHRS and CDR2 YFSETQ come from the germline V gene. The CDR3 consists of 14 residues. The chain's CDR3 is CASSTGLGITEAFF. CDR3 nucleotide sequence: TGCGCCAGCAGCACGGGACTGGGGATCACTGAAGCTTTCTTT.

The genes are TRBV24-1 and TRBJ1-1, with TRBD1 identical over 7 bases. The germline CDR1 and CDR2 sequences are KGHDR and SFDVKD. V gave up 5 bases and J gave up 4 bases; unmatched junction bases: 9. The CDR3 loop spans 15 amino acids. CDR3 DNA sequence: TGTGCCACCAGTGCCAGAGACAGGGTCGGCACTGAAGCTTTCTTT. It translates to CATSARDRVGTEAFF.

J is TRBJ1-6 and V is TRBV20-1, with D possibly matching TRBD1 (5 bases). Germline CDR1 and CDR2: DFQATT and SNEGSKA (reference sequence). V lost 5 bases and J lost 7, with 15 bases in between. The CDR3 contains 14 residues. The DNA of the CDR3 is TGCAGTGCTGCCCCGGGACCGGTGAATTCACCCCTCCACTTT. This codes for CSAAPGPVNSPLHF.

This rearrangement joins TRBV18 to TRBJ2-3; 7 bases match TRBD2. J lost 1 base, V lost 3 bases, and 4 bases had no gene match. Germline CDR1 reads KGHSH; CDR2 reads LQKENI. This CDR3 comprises 15 residues. The CDR3 protein is CASSPGAGRTDTQYF. In DNA, the CDR3 is TGTGCCAGCTCACCGGGAGCGGGGCGCACAGATACGCAGTATTTT.

This clonotype turned up a few times. The chain uses TRBV27 and TRBJ1-5, with no clear D. The germline V gene has CDR1 MNHEY and CDR2 SMNVEV (reference sequence). V lost 5 bases and J lost 4, with 6 bases in between. The length of the CDR3 is 12 residues. The CDR3 DNA is TGTGCCAGCAGTCGGGTGAATCAGCCCCAGCATTTT. As protein: CASSRVNQPQHF.

In its sample, this clonotype was seen a few times. The chain uses TRBV3-1 and TRBJ1-2, with D maybe TRBD1 (5 bases). With 8 bases removed from V and 9 bases from J, the gap between germline ends came to 16 bases. CDR1 is LGHDT and CDR2 is YNNKEL in the germline V gene (reference sequence). The CDR3 extends over 12 amino acids. This chain's CDR3 is CASQTGGKSYTF. The CDR3 DNA is TGTGCCAGCCAGACGGGGGGAAAGAGCTACACCTTC. The full variable domain, with the rest looked up from reference TRBV3-1 and TRBJ1-2, is DTAVSQTPKYLVTQMGNDKSIKCEQNLGHDTMYWYKQDSKKFLKIMFSYNNKELIINETVPNRFSPKSPDKAHLNLHINSLELGDSAVYFCASQTGGKSYTFGSGTRLTVV.

This clonotype was recorded a few times. The CDR3 DNA is TGCGCCAGCAGCCAAGACCCAGTGGCGGTAGGATCCCATAGAACTAACACTGAAGCTTTCTTT. Its translation is CASSQDPVAVGSHRTNTEAFF. The V call is TRBV4-3, the J call TRBJ1-1, with D hard to call. This CDR3 region has 21 residues. V dropped 0 bases and J dropped 2 bases, with 28 bases sitting between them. CDR1 LGHNA and CDR2 YSLEER come from the germline V gene.